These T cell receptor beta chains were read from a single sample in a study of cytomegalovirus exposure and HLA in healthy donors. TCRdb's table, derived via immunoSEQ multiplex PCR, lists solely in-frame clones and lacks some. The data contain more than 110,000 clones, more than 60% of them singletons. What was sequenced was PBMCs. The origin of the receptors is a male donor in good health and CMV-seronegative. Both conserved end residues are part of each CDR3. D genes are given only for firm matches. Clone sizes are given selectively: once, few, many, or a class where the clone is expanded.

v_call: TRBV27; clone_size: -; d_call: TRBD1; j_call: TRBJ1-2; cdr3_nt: TGTGCCAGCAGTAAAACAGGGGAGAATGGCTACACCTTC; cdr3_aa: CASSKTGENGYTF
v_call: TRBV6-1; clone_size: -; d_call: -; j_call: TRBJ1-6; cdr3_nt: TGTGCCAGTTTATCCAGCTCCTATAATTCACCCCTCCACTTT; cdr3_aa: CASLSSSYNSPLHF
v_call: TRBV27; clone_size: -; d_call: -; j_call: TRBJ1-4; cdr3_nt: TGTGCCAGCAGTCATGACTGGAGTGAGAAAAAACTGTTTTTT; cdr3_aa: CASSHDWSEKKLFF
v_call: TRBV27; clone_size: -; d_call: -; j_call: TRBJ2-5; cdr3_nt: TGTGCCAGCAGTCTCCGGACGGGGAAGGAGACCCAGTACTTC; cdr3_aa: CASSLRTGKETQYF
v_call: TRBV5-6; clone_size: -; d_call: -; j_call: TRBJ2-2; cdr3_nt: TGTGCCAGCAGCTTGACAGGACCAAACACCGGGGAGCTGTTTTTT; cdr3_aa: CASSLTGPNTGELFF
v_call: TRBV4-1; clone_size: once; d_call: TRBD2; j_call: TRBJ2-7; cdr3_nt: TGCGCCAGCAGCCGAGGACTAGCGGGACTTCCCTACGAGCAGTACTTC; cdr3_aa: CASSRGLAGLPYEQYF
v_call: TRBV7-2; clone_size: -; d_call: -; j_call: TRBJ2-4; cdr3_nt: TGTGCCAGCAGCCCTGAAAACATTCAGTACTTC; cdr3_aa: CASSPENIQYF
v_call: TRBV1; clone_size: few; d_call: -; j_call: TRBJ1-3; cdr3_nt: TGCACCAGCAGCCACTATAACAGGGCCTGCTCTGGAAACACCATATATTTT; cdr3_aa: CTSSHYNRACSGNTIYF
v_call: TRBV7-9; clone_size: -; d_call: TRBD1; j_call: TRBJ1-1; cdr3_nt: TGTGCCAGCAGCTTAGAACAGGGGACTGAAGCTTTCTTT; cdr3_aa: CASSLEQGTEAFF
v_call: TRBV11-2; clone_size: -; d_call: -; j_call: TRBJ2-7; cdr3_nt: TGTGCCAGCAGCTTAGATTACGGAGCCTACGAGCAGTACTTC; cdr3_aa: CASSLDYGAYEQYF
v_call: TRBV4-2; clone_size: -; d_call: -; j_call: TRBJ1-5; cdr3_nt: TGTGCCAGCAGCCAAGGGACAGATAGCAATCAGCCCCAGCATTTT; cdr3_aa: CASSQGTDSNQPQHF
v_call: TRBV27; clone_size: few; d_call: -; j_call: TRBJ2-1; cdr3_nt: TGTGCCAGCAGCCGAAAACCAACAGGGATTACCTACAATGAGCAGTTCTTC; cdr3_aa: CASSRKPTGITYNEQFF
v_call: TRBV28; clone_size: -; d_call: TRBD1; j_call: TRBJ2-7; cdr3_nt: TGTGCCACCTCCCAGACAGGGCTCTACGAGCAGTACTTC; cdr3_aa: CATSQTGLYEQYF
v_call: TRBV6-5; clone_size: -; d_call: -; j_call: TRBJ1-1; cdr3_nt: TGTGCCAGCAGTTACTCCAGGGGCCTGGTGAACACTGAAGCTTTCTTT; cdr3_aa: CASSYSRGLVNTEAFF
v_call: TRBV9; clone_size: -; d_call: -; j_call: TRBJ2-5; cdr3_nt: TGTGCCAGCAGCGTAGCTCGCGTTTCGGAGACCCAGTACTTC; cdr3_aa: CASSVARVSETQYF
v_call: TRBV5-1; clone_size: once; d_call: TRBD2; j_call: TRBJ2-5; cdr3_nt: TGCGCCAGCAGCCAAGGACTAGTATTAGAGACCCAGTACTTC; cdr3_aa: CASSQGLVLETQYF